The following is a T cell receptor beta chain sequence with its context. The data were obtained in a study of shared T cell receptors in the human thymus. The CDR3 covers 14 residues. The V gene's germline CDR1 is LNHDA and CDR2 SQIVND (reference sequence). J gave up 2 bases and V 8 bases, and 4 bases lay outside the gene matches. Some clones are missing from TCRdb's copy, which holds only in-frame ones; the method was immunoSEQ multiplex PCR. The sample lists hundreds of thousands of clones, 75% to 85% occurring once. The same sample was also used in a study of human thymus T cells. From that report: Infants, healthy and Finnish, who were having corrective surgery for congenital heart defects served as donors. Gene usage (both V and J) appeared biased in thymic and blood repertoires. Reports from related research described highly overlapping thymic repertoires among unrelated individuals.

The chain has TRBV19 and TRBJ2-1; 9 nucleotides agree with TRBD1. The sample was thymocytes. The TCR was taken from a boy under two years old with a congenital heart defect. The CDR3 is CASGRDRAYNEQFF. The CDR3 region has the DNA TGTGCCAGTGGCCGGGACAGGGCCTACAATGAGCAGTTCTTC.